The 24 T cell receptor beta chains below come from one sample, sequenced in a study. In TCRdb, the RT-PCR reads were re-called with MiXCR into one record per CDR3 protein. The profile shows about 4,200 distinct CDR3 sequences, around a third of them singletons. The sequenced sample consisted of memory CD4+ T cells from salivary gland. All receptors come from a female donor with primary Sjogren's syndrome.

Judged by abundance, this clonotype is medium-sized. The CDR3 DNA sequence: TGCAGTGCTAGAGATCAACCGAGCTCCTACAATGAGCAGTTCTTC. Its translation is CSARDQPSSYNEQFF. V gene TRBV20-1 combines with J gene TRBJ2-1; D is unresolved. Germline V CDR1 and CDR2: DFQATT, SNEGSKA (reference sequence). V lost 0 bases, J lost 0 bases, and 9 bases lay in between. This CDR3 comprises 15 residues.

This clonotype is medium-sized in the sample. CDR3 in DNA: TGCAGTGCTAGAGTTGACGGGCGGGGGAATTCACCCCTCCACTTT. Translating it yields CSARVDGRGNSPLHF. The rearrangement links TRBV20-1 to TRBJ1-6; weak D call: TRBD1 (5 bases). The CDR3 totals 15 residues. The V and J ends lost 1 base and 7 bases respectively, with 14 bases between them. Germline loops: CDR1 DFQATT, CDR2 SNEGSKA (reference sequence).

By proportion, this clonotype is medium-sized. The chain combines TRBV12-3 or TRBV12-4 with TRBJ2-2; TRBD2 is a possible D gene (6 bases). This CDR3 contains 15 residues. Between the trimmed V and J ends, which lost 6 bases and 1 base, there was a span of 12 bases. The CDR3: CASSAGQVNTGELFF. CDR3 bases: TGTGCCAGCAGCGCGGGGCAGGTGAACACCGGGGAGCTGTTTTTT.

Turning to this clonotype: A much larger clone sits a single nucleotide away, making a read error possible. The V and J genes are TRBV3-1 and TRBJ2-7; tentatively, D is TRBD2 (5 bases). This CDR3 is built from 13 residues. From germline, CDR1 is LGHDT and CDR2 YNNKEL (reference sequence). The CDR3 loop reads CAGSQDRVGKQYF. Here the CDR3 DNA reads TGTGCCGGCAGCCAAGATCGGGTCGGGAAACAGTACTTC.

This clonotype is judged medium-sized. The chain is built from TRBV7-2 and TRBJ2-5, with unresolved D. Germline V gene sequence: CDR1 SGHTA, CDR2 FQGNSA. The ends were cut back, 3 bases at V and 1 base at J, with 9 bases in the middle. The CDR3 runs to 14 residues. The DNA for the CDR3 is TGTGCCAGCAGCTTTCAACCGTTCCAAGAGACCCAGTACTTC. Its translation: CASSFQPFQETQYF.

The CDR3 spells CASSLSEGLFLYKAVTSKNTEAFF. The CDR3 nucleotides are TGTGCCAGCAGCTTAAGTGAGGGGCTGTTTTTGTACAAAGCTGTAACATCTAAGAACACTGAAGCTTTCTTT. This chain connects TRBV11-2 to TRBJ1-1; D possibly corresponds to TRBD1 (5 bases). The CDR3 length is 24 residues. The V gene lost 2 bases and the J gene lost 1 base, with 38 bases spanning the gap. Looked up from germline, CDR1 is SGHAT and CDR2 is FQNNGV.

This clonotype was counted at least ten times. V usage is TRBV7-2 and J usage is TRBJ2-2, with TRBD2 matching 14 bases. Trimming removed 6 bases from V and 2 bases from J; junction bases left unmatched: 5. The CDR3 consists of 17 residues. In germline, CDR1 is SGHTA, CDR2 FQGNSA. The CDR3 region is CASSRLAGGQNTGELFF. DNA of the CDR3: TGTGCCAGCAGTCGACTAGCGGGAGGGCAAAACACCGGGGAGCTGTTTTTT. The full variable domain, with the rest looked up from reference TRBV7-2 and TRBJ2-2, is GAGVSQSPSNKVTEKGKDVELRCDPISGHTALYWYRQSLGQGLEFLIYFQGNSAPDKSGLPSDRFSAERTGGSVSTLTIQRTQQEDSAVYLCASSRLAGGQNTGELFFGEGSRLTVL.

The V gene is TRBV20-1, the J gene TRBJ2-2; D is uncertain. Germline CDR1 DFQATT, CDR2 SNEGSKA (reference sequence). The CDR3 contains 15 residues. Trimming shortened V by 1 base and J by 0 bases, and 9 bases separated the two germline ends. CDR3 bases: TGCAGTGCTAGAGCTGGCAGTCCGAACACCGGGGAGCTGTTTTTT. This translates into CSARAGSPNTGELFF.

Sample share makes this clonotype medium-sized. The chain joins TRBV29-1 to TRBJ2-1, with 10 bases lining up with TRBD2. The V gene end was trimmed by 2 bases and the J gene end by 6 bases; junction bases not matched to a gene: 13. The CDR3 is 17 residues long. CDR1 and CDR2 (germline): SQVTM, ANQGSEA. The CDR3 DNA is TGCAGCGTTGAACGAGGAGGTCCTAGCGGGAGTTCCAATGAGCAGTTCTTC. It translates to CSVERGGPSGSSNEQFF.

This clonotype was seen ten or more times. The chain carries TRBV12-3 or TRBV12-4 and TRBJ1-1; maybe TRBD1 (5 bases). V was clipped by 7 bases and J by 4 bases, with 13 bases between them. The CDR3 spans 13 residues. The CDR3 bases are TGTGCCAGCACCCAGGAAAGGGGCACTGAAGCTTTCTTT. It specifies CASTQERGTEAFF.

The CDR3 DNA follows: TGTGCCAGCAGCGTAGGTAGCGGGGGGACCCAGTACTTC. Protein sequence: CASSVGSGGTQYF. The chain combines TRBV9 with TRBJ2-5; 9 positions match TRBD2. CDR1 is SGDLS, CDR2 YYNGEE, per germline. The CDR3 spans 13 residues. Trimming removed 0 bases from V and 7 bases from J; junction bases left unmatched: 1.

Judged by abundance, this clonotype is medium-sized. This sequence joins TRBV15 and TRBJ1-2; D gene ambiguous. CDR3 length: 16 residues. Germline lookup yields CDR1 LNHNV and CDR2 YYDKDF (reference sequence). Trimming took 1 base from V and 0 from J, leaving 12 bases between them. For the CDR3, the DNA is TGTGCCACCAGCAGAGGGTACGGGCACACTAACTATGGCTACACCTTC. This encodes CATSRGYGHTNYGYTF.

The DNA for the CDR3 is TGTGCCAGCAGCTTCCGGGACAGGGGACCCGTATCTAACTATGGCTACACCTTC. This translates into CASSFRDRGPVSNYGYTF. The V gene is TRBV7-2, the J gene TRBJ1-2, with 10 bases fitting TRBD1. Germline CDR1 is SGHTA and CDR2 is FQGNSA. With V trimmed by 3 bases and J by 0 bases, 10 bases remained unmatched. There are 18 residues in the CDR3.

The chain links TRBV20-1 to TRBJ2-3; TRBD1 matches at 8 bases. Germline V gene lookup returns CDR1 DFQATT and CDR2 SNEGSKA (reference sequence). The V and J ends lost 8 bases and 3 bases, in that order; junction bases with no gene match: 7. The CDR3 is 13 amino acids. The CDR3 DNA reads as TGCAGTTCTGGACAGGGAGTAACAGATACGCAGTATTTT. Translated: CSSGQGVTDTQYF.

Details on this clonotype: Because the CDR3 is missing its conserved closing phenylalanine or tryptophan, this is likely a read error. The rearrangement uses TRBV5-1 and TRBJ2-5, with D perhaps TRBD2 (6 bases). CDR1 is SGHRS and CDR2 is YFSETQ in the germline V gene. The germline V and J ends were trimmed by 2 bases and 11 bases, with 13 bases remaining between them. The CDR3 spans 12 residues. CDR3 sequence: CASSLAGLEQYV. The CDR3 coding sequence is TGCGCCAGCAGCTTAGCGGGCCTGGAGCAGTACGTC.

There are many counts of this clonotype. The chain joins TRBV19 to TRBJ2-3; D is perhaps TRBD1 (6 bases). The CDR3 runs 14 residues. Germline values: CDR1 LNHDA, CDR2 SQIVND (reference sequence). Trimming removed 4 bases from V and 0 bases from J, with 8 bases in between. The chain's CDR3 is CASSTQGSTDTQYF. CDR3 DNA sequence: TGTGCCAGTAGTACTCAGGGGAGCACAGATACGCAGTATTTT.

Within the sample, this clonotype is large. V and J are TRBV7-2 and TRBJ2-1; TRBD2 aligns across 10 bases. This CDR3 is 15 amino acids long. From germline, CDR1 is SGHTA and CDR2 FQGNSA. J was trimmed by 9 bases and V by 1 base; bases with no gene match: 6. The DNA of the CDR3 is TGTGCCAGCAGCTTAGTAGCGGGGGGCCGGGGTGAGCAGTTCTTC. Translated, it gives CASSLVAGGRGEQFF.

This chain's CDR3 is CASSGLKDTQYF. In nucleotides, the CDR3 is TGCGCCAGCAGCGGGTTGAAGGATACGCAGTATTTT. The rearrangement uses TRBV5-1 and TRBJ2-3; D ambiguous. V was cut by 4 bases and J by 6 bases, with 9 bases left in between. Looked up from germline, CDR1 is SGHRS and CDR2 is YFSETQ. The CDR3 sequence is 12 residues long.

Sample share makes this clonotype medium-sized (0.01 to 0.1%). The chain is built from TRBV20-1 and TRBJ2-7, with D unclear. V dropped 5 bases and J dropped 1 base, with 15 bases sitting between them. Germline CDR1 and CDR2: DFQATT and SNEGSKA (reference sequence). The CDR3 covers 14 residues. The CDR3 region has the DNA TGCAGTGCTGTCCCTAGGACGGCTTCCTACGAGCAGTACTTC. Protein: CSAVPRTASYEQYF.

Relative to its sample, this clonotype is large. This chain joins TRBV11-1 and TRBJ1-5; unclear D gene. Looked up from germline, CDR1 is SGHAT and CDR2 is FQDESV (reference sequence). V was cut by 2 bases and J by 5 bases, with 7 bases left in between. This CDR3 is 13 amino acids long. The CDR3 here is CASSLSADQPQHF. CDR3 DNA sequence: TGTGCCAGCAGCTTATCCGCGGATCAGCCCCAGCATTTT.

This clonotype was counted ten times or more. V is TRBV30 and J is TRBJ1-1, with D possibly TRBD1 on 5 matching bases. This CDR3 is built from 14 residues. V was cut by 4 bases and J by 4 bases, with 16 bases left in between. CDR1 is GTSNPN, CDR2 SVGIG, per germline (reference sequence). This CDR3 reads CAWKQASWGTEAFF. As DNA, the CDR3 is TGTGCCTGGAAACAGGCCTCTTGGGGCACTGAAGCTTTCTTT.

Judged by abundance, this clonotype is medium-sized. V and J are TRBV6-1 and TRBJ1-5; D is undetermined. The CDR3 totals 14 residues. In germline, CDR1 is MNHNS, CDR2 SASEGT. V was pared by 6 bases and J by 2 bases, with 11 bases between. The CDR3 DNA is TGTGCCAGCAGCGAACGAAGTGGCAATCAGCCCCAGCATTTT. Its translation: CASSERSGNQPQHF.

The chain uses TRBV7-6 and TRBJ2-7; either TRBD1 or TRBD2 may supply D (5 bases each). The CDR3 is made up of 14 amino acids. Germline V gene data show CDR1 as SGHVS and CDR2 as FNYEAQ. CDR3 in amino acids: CATSLSRDRDEQYF. For the CDR3, the DNA is TGTGCGACCAGCTTAAGCCGGGACCGGGACGAGCAGTACTTC.

This clonotype is medium-sized (0.01 to 0.1%) in the sample. The gene calls are TRBV5-5 and TRBJ2-1; TRBD2 matches at 9 bases. Per the germline V gene, CDR1 is SGHKS and CDR2 is YYEKEE (reference sequence). This CDR3 is 18 amino acids long. V dropped 4 bases and J dropped 8; count of bases not matched to a gene: 19. The CDR3 coding sequence is TGTGCCAGCAGCACCTCCGGGGCCTCTAGCGGGAATAGAGATGAGCAGTTCTTC. Translation gives CASSTSGASSGNRDEQFF.